Listed below are T cell receptor beta chains from one sample, sequenced in a study of blood T cells in healthy people across ages. TCRdb re-derived calls from the 5' RACE reads in MiXCR, one entry per CDR3 protein. The sample has 650,000 to 950,000 distinct CDR3 sequences; roughly 44% are singletons. Sequencing was done on a sample of blood. The source of these receptors is a man aged 60 to 75 in good health. CDR3s include the opening cysteine and the closing phenylalanine or tryptophan. The order of the fields is V gene, CDR3 length, J gene, clone size, D gene, CDR3 DNA, CDR3 protein. A D gene is named only where the DNA matches it firmly. Rows give clone size only sometimes, using once, few, many, or a class for an expanded clone.

v_gene: TRBV10-2; len: 13; j_gene: TRBJ1-5; abundance: once; d_gene: .; CDR3nt: TGCGCCAGCAGTGGGGGGATGGGTCAGCCCCAGCATTTT; CDR3aa: CASSGGMGQPQHF
v_gene: TRBV5-6; len: 15; j_gene: TRBJ2-5; abundance: few; d_gene: .; CDR3nt: TGTGCCAGCAGCTATTCCGAAAATACTCAAGAGACCCAGTACTTC; CDR3aa: CASSYSENTQETQYF
v_gene: TRBV12-3/TRBV12-4; len: 13; j_gene: TRBJ2-5; abundance: few; d_gene: .; CDR3nt: TGTGCCAGCAGTCCGGGACGAGGAAATGAGCAGTACTTC; CDR3aa: CASSPGRGNEQYF
v_gene: TRBV20-1; len: 12; j_gene: TRBJ2-3; abundance: once; d_gene: .; CDR3nt: TGCAGTGCTAGAGTGGCCATGGGGGCGCAGTATTTT; CDR3aa: CSARVAMGAQYF
v_gene: TRBV5-1; len: 15; j_gene: TRBJ1-4; abundance: few; d_gene: TRBD1; CDR3nt: TGCGCCAGCAGCTTGGAAGGGGGCGGAGGCGAAAAACTGTTTTTT; CDR3aa: CASSLEGGGGEKLFF
v_gene: TRBV6-5; len: 15; j_gene: TRBJ2-2; abundance: .; d_gene: TRBD1; CDR3nt: TGTGCCAGCAGTTTCGGGACAGTAGATACCGGGGAGCTGTTTTTT; CDR3aa: CASSFGTVDTGELFF
v_gene: TRBV7-9; len: 14; j_gene: TRBJ1-1; abundance: .; d_gene: .; CDR3nt: TGTGCCAGCATCTTAATGACAGGGAACACTGAAGCTTTCTTT; CDR3aa: CASILMTGNTEAFF
v_gene: TRBV10-2; len: 13; j_gene: TRBJ1-2; abundance: .; d_gene: .; CDR3nt: TGCGCCAGCAACGTTGTACCAGGGGATGGCTACACCTTC; CDR3aa: CASNVVPGDGYTF
v_gene: TRBV7-2; len: 15; j_gene: TRBJ1-6; abundance: .; d_gene: .; CDR3nt: TGTGCCAGCACCCGCAGGAGGGAACCAGGAGACCCCCTCCACTTT; CDR3aa: CASTRRREPGDPLHF
v_gene: TRBV6-2/TRBV6-3; len: 18; j_gene: TRBJ2-1; abundance: .; d_gene: .; CDR3nt: TGTGCCAGCAGTTACTCCGCCGGAGGGGCCAAATCCTACAATGAGCAGTTCTTC; CDR3aa: CASSYSAGGAKSYNEQFF
v_gene: TRBV12-3/TRBV12-4; len: 16; j_gene: TRBJ2-1; abundance: .; d_gene: TRBD2; CDR3nt: TGTGCCAGCAGTCGGGGAGGGCAAAGGGGCTACAATGAGCAGTTCTTC; CDR3aa: CASSRGGQRGYNEQFF
v_gene: TRBV20-1; len: 11; j_gene: TRBJ2-7; abundance: few; d_gene: .; CDR3nt: TGCAGCCAGGACAAGGGGCAGGAGCAGTACTTC; CDR3aa: CSQDKGQEQYF
v_gene: TRBV7-2; len: 16; j_gene: TRBJ2-6; abundance: .; d_gene: .; CDR3nt: TGTGCCAGCAGCCCAAGGGGTGTCTCTGGGGCCAACGTCCCGACTTTC; CDR3aa: CASSPRGVSGANVPTF
v_gene: TRBV7-2; len: 16; j_gene: TRBJ2-3; abundance: .; d_gene: .; CDR3nt: TGTGCCAGCAGCCGAGGGACAAATTCGGCTCGGGATACGCAGTATTTT; CDR3aa: CASSRGTNSARDTQYF
v_gene: TRBV6-2/TRBV6-3; len: 14; j_gene: TRBJ2-4; abundance: .; d_gene: .; CDR3nt: TGTGCCAGCAGTTACCACCCGTACCCGAGGGAGCAGTACTTC; CDR3aa: CASSYHPYPREQYF